Shown below are 3 T cell receptor beta chains from a single sample sequenced in a study of blood T cell repertoires in COVID-19. Assay: immunoSEQ multiplex PCR; the TCRdb copy retains only in-frame clones and omits some. The repertoire consists of over 100,000 clones, with 75% to 85% occurring once and the leading ten covering around 8%. What was sequenced was peripheral blood. Every receptor here comes from an elderly woman with active or convalescent COVID-19.

This clone has a handful of counts. The genes are TRBV5-1 and TRBJ2-3; tentatively, D is TRBD2 (6 bases). Germline-derived CDR1 and CDR2 are SGHRS and YFSETQ. With 8 bases removed from V and 3 bases from J, the gap between germline ends came to 13 bases. This CDR3 region has 13 residues. CDR3 sequence reads: CASSGRGTDTQYF. The CDR3 region has the DNA TGCGCCAGTTCTGGGCGGGGTACAGATACGCAGTATTTT.

The V gene is TRBV28, the J gene TRBJ1-5; 8 bases are a match to TRBD1. Trimming took 3 bases from V and 5 from J; bases not matched to a gene: 6. Germline V CDR1 and CDR2: MDHEN, SYDVKM. This CDR3 has 15 residues. The CDR3 DNA is TGTGCCAGCAGTTTGCCCGGACAGGGTGATCAGCCCCAGCATTTT. Residues: CASSLPGQGDQPQHF.

The chain uses TRBV19 and TRBJ1-1; no clear D. Germline V gives CDR1 LNHDA, CDR2 SQIVND (reference sequence). Trimming removed 5 bases at V and 1 base at J, with 14 bases between. CDR3 size: 15 residues. CDR3 nucleotides: TGTGCCAGTAGTCCGATAAGAACAAAGAACACTGAAGCTTTCTTT. This gives the protein CASSPIRTKNTEAFF.